These T cell receptor beta chains were read from a single sample in a study of CXCR3-negative and CXCR3-positive naive CD8 T cells. TCRdb re-called the 5' RACE reads; every CDR3 protein appears as one record, without DNA. The sample holds tens of thousands of distinct CDR3 sequences. Sequencing used naive CXCR3- CD8+ T cells from blood. The origin of the receptors is a human donor in good health. Some clones in this sample may be carry-over from other donors' samples. CDR3s include the opening cysteine and the closing phenylalanine or tryptophan. Size values are once, few and many counts, or a class for expanded clones, and some rows have none.

v_gene,abundance,j_gene,CDR3aa
TRBV27,-,TRBJ2-7,CASSSPGTGGLYEQYF
TRBV12-5,-,TRBJ2-2,CASSESGGAGELFF
TRBV13,-,TRBJ2-1,CASSPPREGDSYNEQFF
TRBV28,-,TRBJ2-5,CASSWPQEYQETQYF
TRBV23-1,-,TRBJ1-5,CASSQLSDTSNQPQHF
TRBV21-1,-,TRBJ2-3,CASSPLPAWGTTDTQYF
TRBV14,-,TRBJ2-1,CASSHQDWGPVGDEQFF
TRBV29-1,-,TRBJ2-7,CSVEVDRQIGYEQYF
TRBV6-5,-,TRBJ2-5,CASSHLAGGPETQYF
TRBV29-1,-,TRBJ2-1,CSATGPTEQFF
TRBV28,-,TRBJ2-2,CASSRYTGELFF
TRBV5-4,-,TRBJ2-4,CASSSGDRQNIQYF
TRBV6-5,medium-sized,TRBJ1-2,CASSYSPGPSNYGYTF
TRBV5-1,-,TRBJ2-5,CASRETGNQDTQYF
TRBV7-2,-,TRBJ2-7,CASSPSGAIYEQYF
TRBV7-9,-,TRBJ2-1,CASRPASAQNEQFF
TRBV7-9,-,TRBJ2-7,CASSFGDSSYEQYF
TRBV11-3,-,TRBJ2-1,CASSTQRGAGNEQFF
TRBV20-1,-,TRBJ2-7,CSAPPRKNSYEQYF
TRBV7-9,-,TRBJ2-7,CASSQDYEQYF
TRBV10-1,-,TRBJ1-6,CASSESTDGLNSPLHF
TRBV7-3,-,TRBJ1-2,CASSLTPDNYGYTF
TRBV20-1,-,TRBJ1-5,CSARDPNRSLREPQHF
TRBV29-1,-,TRBJ2-3,CSVQGASTDTQYF
TRBV7-9,-,TRBJ2-7,CASSPPTGSYEQYF
TRBV7-6,-,TRBJ1-2,CASSLGAVTMDGYTF
TRBV20-1,-,TRBJ2-2,CSARPLGDSLSNTGELFF
TRBV29-1,-,TRBJ2-7,CSVRTGDFSYEQYF
TRBV5-1,-,TRBJ2-7,CASSFHSSYDQYF
TRBV12-3/TRBV12-4,-,TRBJ1-1,CASRRNSNTEAFF
TRBV6-6,-,TRBJ2-5,CASSYSPGGGETQYF
TRBV28,-,TRBJ2-6,CASSLSFTGANVLTF
TRBV29-1,medium-sized,TRBJ2-5,CSVGQVQETQYF
TRBV3-1,-,TRBJ1-5,CASSQDTYSNQPQHF
TRBV9,-,TRBJ1-2,CASSDPGDSRPQRSKGGYTF
TRBV7-9,-,TRBJ2-2,CASSPWTGRSAGELFF
TRBV7-6,-,TRBJ1-2,CATRGQTDYGYTF
TRBV11-2,-,TRBJ2-7,CASSPEAGTPEQYF
TRBV7-6,-,TRBJ2-7,CASSLRTDSYEQYF
TRBV20-1,-,TRBJ2-7,CSATGDSYEQYF
TRBV29-1,-,TRBJ1-1,CSVMENRDMRTEAFF
TRBV27,-,TRBJ2-7,CASTATGVYEQYF
TRBV12-3/TRBV12-4,-,TRBJ1-2,CASSRGGVGVGYTF
TRBV12-3/TRBV12-4,-,TRBJ2-3,CASTLGPADTQYF
TRBV3-1,-,TRBJ2-5,CASSQGSGDQETQYF
TRBV9,-,TRBJ2-3,CASSGGTGMDTQYF
TRBV10-3,-,TRBJ2-6,CAISTVKQGTNVLTF
TRBV7-9,-,TRBJ2-3,CASSWGLDDTQYF
TRBV4-3,-,TRBJ1-1,CASSQDEGWSTEAFF
TRBV27,-,TRBJ2-7,CASSNGRYEQYF